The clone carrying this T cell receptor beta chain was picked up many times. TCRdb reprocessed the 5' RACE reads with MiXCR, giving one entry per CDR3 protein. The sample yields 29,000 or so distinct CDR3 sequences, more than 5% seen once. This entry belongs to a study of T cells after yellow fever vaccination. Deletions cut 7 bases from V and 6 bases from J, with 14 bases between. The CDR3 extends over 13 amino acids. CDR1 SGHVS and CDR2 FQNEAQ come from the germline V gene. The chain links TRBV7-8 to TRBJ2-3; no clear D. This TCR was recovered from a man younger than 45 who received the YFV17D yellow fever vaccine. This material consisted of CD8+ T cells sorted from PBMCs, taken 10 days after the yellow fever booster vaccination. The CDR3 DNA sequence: TGTGCCAGCAACCGGGCCGCCATGGATACGCAGTATTTT. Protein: CASNRAAMDTQYF.